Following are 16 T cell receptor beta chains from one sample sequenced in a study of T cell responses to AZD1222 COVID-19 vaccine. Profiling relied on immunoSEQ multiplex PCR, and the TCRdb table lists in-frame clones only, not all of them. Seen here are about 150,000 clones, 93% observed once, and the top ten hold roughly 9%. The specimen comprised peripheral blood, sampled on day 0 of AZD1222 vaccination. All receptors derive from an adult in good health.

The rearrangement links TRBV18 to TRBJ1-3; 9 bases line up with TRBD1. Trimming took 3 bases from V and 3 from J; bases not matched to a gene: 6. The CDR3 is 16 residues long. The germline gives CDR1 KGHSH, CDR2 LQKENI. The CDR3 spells CASSPEQGASGNTIYF. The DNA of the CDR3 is TGTGCCAGCTCACCTGAACAGGGGGCTAGTGGAAACACCATATATTTT.

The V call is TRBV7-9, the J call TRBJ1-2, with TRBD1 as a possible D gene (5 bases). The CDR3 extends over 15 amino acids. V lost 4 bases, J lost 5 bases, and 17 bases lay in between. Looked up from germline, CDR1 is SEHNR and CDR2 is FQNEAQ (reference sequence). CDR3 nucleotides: TGTGCCAGCAGCTCCGTATCAGGGAAGATGTATGGCTACACCTTC. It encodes CASSSVSGKMYGYTF.

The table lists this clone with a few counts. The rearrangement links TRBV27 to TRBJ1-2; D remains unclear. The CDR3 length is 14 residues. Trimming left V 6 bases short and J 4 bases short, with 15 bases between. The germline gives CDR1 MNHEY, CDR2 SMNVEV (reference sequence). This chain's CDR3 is CASSPEWGLYGYTF. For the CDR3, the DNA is TGTGCCAGCAGCCCCGAATGGGGTCTCTATGGCTACACCTTC.

The CDR3: CASSFGTRYEQYF. The CDR3 DNA sequence: TGTGCCAGCAGTTTCGGGACCCGCTACGAGCAGTACTTC. The chain links TRBV6-5 to TRBJ2-7, with D perhaps given as TRBD1 or TRBD2 (5 bases each). V lost 4 bases, J lost 3 bases, and 10 bases lay in between. CDR1 and CDR2 from the germline V gene are MNHEY and SVGAGI. The CDR3 runs to 13 residues.

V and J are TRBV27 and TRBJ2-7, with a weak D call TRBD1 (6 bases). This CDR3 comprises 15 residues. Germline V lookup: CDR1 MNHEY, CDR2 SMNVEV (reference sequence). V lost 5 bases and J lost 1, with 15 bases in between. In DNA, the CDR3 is TGTGCCAGCAGTGCCTACAGGGCAGGGTCCTACGAGCAGTACTTC. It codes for CASSAYRAGSYEQYF.

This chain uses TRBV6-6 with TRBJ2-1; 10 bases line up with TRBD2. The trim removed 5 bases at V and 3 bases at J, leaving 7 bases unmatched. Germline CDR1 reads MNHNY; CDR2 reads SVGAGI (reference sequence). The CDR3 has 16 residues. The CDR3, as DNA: TGTGCCAGCAGTCGATTAGCGGGGGGCATCTACAATGAGCAGTTCTTC. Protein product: CASSRLAGGIYNEQFF.

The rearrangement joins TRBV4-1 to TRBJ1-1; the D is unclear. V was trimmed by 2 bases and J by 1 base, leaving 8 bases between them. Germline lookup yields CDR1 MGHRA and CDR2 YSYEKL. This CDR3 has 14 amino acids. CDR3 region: CASSQLRTNTEAFF. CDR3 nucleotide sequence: TGCGCCAGCAGCCAACTACGAACGAACACTGAAGCTTTCTTT.

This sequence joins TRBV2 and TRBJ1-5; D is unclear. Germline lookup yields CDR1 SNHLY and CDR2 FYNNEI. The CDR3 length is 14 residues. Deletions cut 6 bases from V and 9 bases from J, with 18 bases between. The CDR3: CASSMTGPSGPQHF. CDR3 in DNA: TGTGCCAGCAGCATGACGGGTCCAAGTGGGCCCCAGCATTTT. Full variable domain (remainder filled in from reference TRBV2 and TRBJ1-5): EPEVTQTPSHQVTQMGQEVILRCVPISNHLYFYWYRQILGQKVEFLVSFYNNEISEKSEIFDDQFSVERPDGSNFTLKIRSTKLEDSAMYFCASSMTGPSGPQHFGDGTRLSIL.

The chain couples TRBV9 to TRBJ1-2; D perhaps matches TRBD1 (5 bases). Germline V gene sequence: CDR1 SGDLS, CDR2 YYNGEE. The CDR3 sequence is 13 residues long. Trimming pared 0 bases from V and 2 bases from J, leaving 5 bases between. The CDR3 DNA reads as TGTGCCAGCAGCGTAGACAGGAACTATGGCTACACCTTC. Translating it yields CASSVDRNYGYTF.

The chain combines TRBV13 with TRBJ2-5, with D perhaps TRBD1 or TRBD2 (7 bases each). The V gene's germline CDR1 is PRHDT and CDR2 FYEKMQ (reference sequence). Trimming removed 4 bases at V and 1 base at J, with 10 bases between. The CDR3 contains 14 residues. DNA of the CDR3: TGTGCCAGCAGCTCAGGGGGGGTCCAAGAGACCCAGTACTTC. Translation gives CASSSGGVQETQYF.

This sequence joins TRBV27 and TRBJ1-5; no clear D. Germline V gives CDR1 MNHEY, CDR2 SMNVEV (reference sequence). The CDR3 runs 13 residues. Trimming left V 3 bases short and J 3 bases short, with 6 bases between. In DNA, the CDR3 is TGTGCCAGCAGTTTTACAGCCAATCAGCCCCAGCATTTT. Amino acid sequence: CASSFTANQPQHF.

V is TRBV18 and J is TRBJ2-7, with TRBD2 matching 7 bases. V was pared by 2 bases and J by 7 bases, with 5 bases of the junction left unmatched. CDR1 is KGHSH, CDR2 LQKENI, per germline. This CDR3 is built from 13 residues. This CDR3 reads CASSPDQRGEQYF. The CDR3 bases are TGTGCCAGCTCACCAGATCAGCGGGGAGAGCAGTACTTC.

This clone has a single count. The DNA of the CDR3 is TGTGCCAGCAGTGAAAGGGTGTACTCTGGAAACACCATATATTTT. Translation gives CASSERVYSGNTIYF. This rearrangement joins TRBV2 to TRBJ1-3; D is unresolved. Germline V CDR1 and CDR2: SNHLY, FYNNEI. V was trimmed by 2 bases and J by 0 bases, leaving 8 bases between them. This CDR3 has 15 residues.

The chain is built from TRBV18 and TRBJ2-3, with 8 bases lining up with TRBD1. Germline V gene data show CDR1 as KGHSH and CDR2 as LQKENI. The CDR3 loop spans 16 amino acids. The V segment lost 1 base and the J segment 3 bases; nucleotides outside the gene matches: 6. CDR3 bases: TGTGCCAGCTCACCACTCTCGGGACAGGTAACAGATACGCAGTATTTT. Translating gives CASSPLSGQVTDTQYF.

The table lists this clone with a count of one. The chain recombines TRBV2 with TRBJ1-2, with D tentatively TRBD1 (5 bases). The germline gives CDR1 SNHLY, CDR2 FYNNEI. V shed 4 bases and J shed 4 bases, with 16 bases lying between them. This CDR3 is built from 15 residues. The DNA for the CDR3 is TGTGCCAGCAGTGTCCGGGGCCCACTGGGCTATGGCTACACCTTC. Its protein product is CASSVRGPLGYGYTF.

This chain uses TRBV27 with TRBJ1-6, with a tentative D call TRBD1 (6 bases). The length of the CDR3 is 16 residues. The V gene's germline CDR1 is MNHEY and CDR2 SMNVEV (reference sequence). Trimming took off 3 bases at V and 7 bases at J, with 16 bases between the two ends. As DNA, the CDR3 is TGTGCCAGCAGTTTGGATGGGGGGGCAGAGAATTCACCCCTCCACTTT. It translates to CASSLDGGAENSPLHF.